This entry describes one TCR beta chain. Its antigen is currently unknown. The germline V gene encodes CDR1 WSHSY and CDR2 SAAADI. This CDR3 has 12 residues. V was cut by 0 bases and J by 13 bases, with 7 bases left in between. The data belong to a study of T cell repertoires in cytomegalovirus infection. General observations from the study: Cumulative public TCR beta family frequency identified CMV carriers with the relevant HLA.

Each CDR3 protein is one row after TCRdb ran MiXCR on the reads. The sample includes roughly 180,000 distinct CDR3 sequences, 28% of them seen just once. Sequenced: PBMCs. The source of this sequence is a human donor in good health (CMV status not recorded). Some clones in this sample may be carry-over from other donors' samples. J is TRBJ1-6 and V is TRBV10-2; D gene uncertain. Here the CDR3 reads CASSESYDPLHF. The CDR3 DNA reads as TGCGCCAGCAGTGAGTCGTATGACCCCCTCCACTTT.